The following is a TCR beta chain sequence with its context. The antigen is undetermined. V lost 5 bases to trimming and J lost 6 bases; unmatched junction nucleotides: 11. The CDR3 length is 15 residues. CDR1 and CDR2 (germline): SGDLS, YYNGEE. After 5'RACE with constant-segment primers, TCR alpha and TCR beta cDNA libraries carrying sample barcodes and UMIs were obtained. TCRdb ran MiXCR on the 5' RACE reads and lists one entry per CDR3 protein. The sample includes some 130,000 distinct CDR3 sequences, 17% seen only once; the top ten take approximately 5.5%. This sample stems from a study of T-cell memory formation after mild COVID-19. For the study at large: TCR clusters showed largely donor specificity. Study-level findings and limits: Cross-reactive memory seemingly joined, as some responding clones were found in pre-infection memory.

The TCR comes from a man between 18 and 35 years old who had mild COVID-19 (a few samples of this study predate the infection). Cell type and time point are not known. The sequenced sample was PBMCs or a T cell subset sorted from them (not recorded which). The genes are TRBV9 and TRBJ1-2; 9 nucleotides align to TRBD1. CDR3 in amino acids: CASRGVGDREDGYTF. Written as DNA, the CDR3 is TGTGCCAGCAGGGGGGTCGGGGACAGGGAAGATGGCTACACCTTC.